The clone carrying this T cell receptor (beta chain) has at least ten counts. V was trimmed by 0 bases and J by 6 bases, leaving 13 bases between them. The CDR3 sequence is 15 residues long. Germline CDR1 SGHKS, CDR2 YYEKEE (reference sequence). It was by two-round multiplex PCR that TCR beta CDR3 was amplified from genomic DNA. Amplification in first-round PCR relied on primers specific to each TRBV and TRBJ gene. TCRdb ran MiXCR on the multiplex PCR reads and lists one entry per CDR3 protein. The sample includes roughly 14,000 distinct CDR3 sequences, roughly 30% seen only once; the top ten take nearly 25%. The data are from a study of prognosis after radiotherapy for stage I lung cancer. Study overall: Alongside stereotactic body radiotherapy, concurrent therapy was given to no patient.

The source is a donor over 45 with non-small cell lung cancer. The sample consisted of PBMCs, taken before or after stereotactic body radiation therapy (not recorded which). V usage is TRBV5-5 and J usage is TRBJ1-5, with D possibly TRBD1 on 6 matching bases. As DNA, the CDR3 is TGTGCCAGCAGCTTGGAAGGGGGGGGCCTTCAGCCCCAGCATTTT. It encodes CASSLEGGGLQPQHF.